The 20 T cell receptor beta chains in this list originate from one sample, sequenced in a study of CD8 T cells in ankylosing spondylitis. TCRdb independently ran MiXCR on the 5' RACE reads; one entry per CDR3 protein. The table lists around 250,000 distinct CDR3 sequences, about 18% of them singletons. The material sequenced was blood, either unsorted or a sorted T cell fraction (not recorded which). The receptors were gathered from a male donor with ankylosing spondylitis or in good health (not recorded which).

This chain uses TRBV11-2 with TRBJ2-3; D gene unclear. CDR3 size: 12 residues. The V gene's germline CDR1 is SGHAT and CDR2 FQNNGV. Trimming left V 8 bases short and J 6 bases short, with 12 bases between. In DNA form, the CDR3 reads TGTGCCAGCCGCGCGGAAGGGGATACGCAGTATTTT. Protein product: CASRAEGDTQYF.

This clonotype was detected ten times or more. This chain joins TRBV29-1 and TRBJ1-2; tentative D call: TRBD1 (6 bases). Germline CDR1 SQVTM, CDR2 ANQGSEA. The CDR3 covers 12 residues. Trimming shortened V by 0 bases and J by 4 bases, and 6 bases separated the two germline ends. The DNA of the CDR3 is TGCAGCGTTGAAGAGGACAGCTATGGCTACACCTTC. This gives the protein CSVEEDSYGYTF.

This clonotype has a handful of counts. V and J are TRBV20-1 and TRBJ2-1; the match to TRBD1 covers 9 bases. The germline V gene encodes CDR1 DFQATT and CDR2 SNEGSKA (reference sequence). Trimming cost V 6 bases and J 0 bases; bases outside gene matches: 12. CDR3 length: 17 amino acids. As DNA, the CDR3 is TGCAGTGCCAGTAACTCCGGGACAGGGAGCTCCTACAATGAGCAGTTCTTC. Protein product: CSASNSGTGSSYNEQFF.

This clonotype was counted a few times. The chain uses TRBV2 and TRBJ2-1; D tentatively fits TRBD1 or TRBD2 (5 bases each). This CDR3 is built from 18 residues. The germline V gene encodes CDR1 SNHLY and CDR2 FYNNEI. V was pared by 7 bases and J by 0 bases, with 22 bases between. CDR3 loop: CASITFEWGNGSYNEQFF. The CDR3, as DNA: TGTGCCAGCATCACTTTCGAGTGGGGGAATGGCTCCTACAATGAGCAGTTCTTC.

This clonotype has more than one count but fewer than ten. The chain employs TRBV29-1 and TRBJ2-7; D is possibly TRBD2 (6 bases). Germline-derived CDR1 and CDR2 are SQVTM and ANQGSEA. CDR3 length equals 13 residues. Trimming removed 2 bases at V and 4 bases at J, with 12 bases between. The CDR3 spells CSVETGREYEQYF. CDR3 nucleotide sequence: TGCAGCGTTGAAACGGGACGGGAGTACGAGCAGTACTTC.

This clonotype came up many times. The rearrangement uses TRBV29-1 and TRBJ2-2; 8 bases are shared with TRBD1. This CDR3 spans 12 amino acids. Per germline, CDR1 SQVTM and CDR2 ANQGSEA. CDR3: CAQGAWTGELFF. The CDR3 nucleotides read TGCGCTCAGGGGGCTTGGACCGGGGAGCTGTTTTTT.

This chain uses TRBV4-2 with TRBJ2-2; D may be TRBD2 (6 bases). V lost 4 bases, J lost 7 bases, and 19 bases lay in between. CDR3 size: 16 residues. Germline V lookup: CDR1 LGHNA, CDR2 YNFKEQ. CDR3 protein: CASSLPGADLGGELFF. CDR3 DNA sequence: TGTGCCAGCAGCCTGCCGGGAGCGGACCTTGGCGGGGAGCTGTTTTTT.

V is TRBV7-9 and J is TRBJ2-1; 7 bases line up with TRBD2. CDR1 and CDR2 from the germline V gene are SEHNR and FQNEAQ (reference sequence). Trimming cost V 5 bases and J 9 bases; bases outside gene matches: 10. This CDR3 has 14 amino acids. As DNA, the CDR3 is TGTGCCAGCAGCCGTGCTAGCGGCGAGGGTGAGCAGTTCTTC. Protein sequence: CASSRASGEGEQFF.

In its sample, this clonotype was seen many times. The chain combines TRBV29-1 with TRBJ2-5; no clear D. V dropped 4 bases and J dropped 2 bases, with 11 bases sitting between them. The CDR3 extends over 13 amino acids. CDR1 is SQVTM and CDR2 is ANQGSEA in the germline V gene. The DNA for the CDR3 is TGCAGCGTTGTTTTGGCAGGACAAGAGACCCAGTACTTC. As protein: CSVVLAGQETQYF.

This clonotype has more than one count but fewer than ten. The chain links TRBV5-5 to TRBJ2-7; D gene uncertain. The germline V gene has CDR1 SGHKS and CDR2 YYEKEE (reference sequence). Trimming took off 1 base at V and 3 bases at J, with 11 bases between the two ends. The CDR3 consists of 14 residues. This chain's CDR3 is CASSLSILNYEQYF. The CDR3, as DNA: TGTGCCAGCAGCTTGTCCATCCTCAACTACGAGCAGTACTTC.

This clonotype showed up just a few times. V gene TRBV15 combines with J gene TRBJ2-6, with unresolved D. V was pared by 0 bases and J by 1 base, with 7 bases between. The CDR3 covers 16 residues. Germline V gene lookup returns CDR1 LNHNV and CDR2 YYDKDF (reference sequence). CDR3 region: CATSRDSASGANVLTF. As DNA, the CDR3 is TGTGCCACCAGCAGAGATTCAGCGTCTGGGGCCAACGTCCTGACTTTC.

V and J are TRBV15 and TRBJ2-7; no firm D call. CDR1 LNHNV and CDR2 YYDKDF come from the germline V gene (reference sequence). The CDR3 runs 14 residues. Trimming left V 4 bases short and J 7 bases short, with 17 bases between. The CDR3 region is CATSTHKTRAEQYF. The CDR3 nucleotides read TGTGCCACCAGCACCCACAAAACTCGGGCTGAGCAGTACTTC.

The V and J genes are TRBV27 and TRBJ1-4; no reliable D call. The V gene's germline CDR1 is MNHEY and CDR2 SMNVEV (reference sequence). The CDR3 is made up of 12 amino acids. With 7 bases removed from V and 8 bases from J, the gap between germline ends came to 11 bases. The CDR3 coding sequence is TGTGCCAGCACCTGGGGAGGAGAAAAACTGTTTTTT. This gives the protein CASTWGGEKLFF.

This clonotype was counted a few times. The chain combines TRBV7-2 with TRBJ2-1; perhaps TRBD2 as D (6 bases). V was pared by 6 bases and J by 3 bases, with 9 bases between. In germline, CDR1 is SGHTA, CDR2 FQGNSA. CDR3 length: 13 residues. The CDR3 reads CASRGRDYNEQFF. In nucleotides, the CDR3 is TGTGCCAGCAGGGGGCGGGACTACAATGAGCAGTTCTTC.

The chain has TRBV7-6 and TRBJ2-2; 7 bases are a match to TRBD1. Germline values: CDR1 SGHVS, CDR2 FNYEAQ. The CDR3 is 17 amino acids. Losses at the gene ends were 5 bases for V and 0 bases for J; bases not matched to a gene: 9. The CDR3 coding sequence is TGTGCCAGCAGCGAGTCTCTCGGGACAGCGAACACCGGGGAGCTGTTTTTT. This gives the protein CASSESLGTANTGELFF.

In its sample, this clonotype was seen a few times. The chain carries TRBV7-6 and TRBJ2-7; 8 nucleotides align to TRBD2. The trim removed 5 bases at V and 3 bases at J, leaving 9 bases unmatched. The CDR3 is made up of 15 amino acids. Germline CDR1 SGHVS, CDR2 FNYEAQ. CDR3 loop: CASSTAAGEGYEQYF. For the CDR3, the DNA is TGTGCCAGCAGCACGGCAGCGGGAGAGGGCTACGAGCAGTACTTC.

The table lists this clonotype with many counts. The chain carries TRBV20-1 and TRBJ1-1, with TRBD1 matching 9 bases. The CDR3 is 14 amino acids. Germline CDR1 reads DFQATT; CDR2 reads SNEGSKA (reference sequence). With 1 base clipped from V and 6 bases from J, the junction kept 6 bases outside the gene matches. CDR3 amino acids: CSARGDRVSAEAFF. DNA for the CDR3: TGCAGTGCTAGAGGGGACAGGGTATCAGCTGAAGCTTTCTTT.

This clonotype was counted between two and nine times. The chain combines TRBV6-5 with TRBJ1-3; TRBD1 aligns across 9 bases. The CDR3 has 17 residues. CDR1 and CDR2 (germline): MNHEY, SVGAGI. J gave up 0 bases and V 4 bases, and 7 bases lay outside the gene matches. The CDR3 loop is CASSSFRQGDSGNTIYF. As DNA, the CDR3 is TGTGCCAGCAGTTCGTTCCGACAGGGGGACTCTGGAAACACCATATATTTT.

In its sample, this clonotype was seen many times. The V and J genes are TRBV6-5 and TRBJ1-1; the match to TRBD1 covers 7 bases. Looked up from germline, CDR1 is MNHEY and CDR2 is SVGAGI. V was pared by 5 bases and J by 0 bases, with 15 bases of the junction left unmatched. The CDR3 totals 18 residues. CDR3 loop: CASSTGQVRSEVNTEAFF. CDR3 in DNA: TGTGCCAGCAGTACTGGACAGGTACGGTCGGAGGTGAACACTGAAGCTTTCTTT.

A few counts support this clonotype. This chain joins TRBV18 and TRBJ2-3; 9 nucleotides agree with TRBD1. This CDR3 is built from 17 residues. Germline V lookup: CDR1 KGHSH, CDR2 LQKENI. The trim removed 2 bases at V and 1 base at J, leaving 7 bases unmatched. This CDR3 is CASSPSWTGAGTDTQYF. In nucleotides, the CDR3 is TGTGCCAGCTCACCATCATGGACAGGGGCGGGCACAGATACGCAGTATTTT.